These T cell receptor beta chains were read from a single sample in a study of T cells in Graves' hyperthyroidism and ophthalmopathy. TCRdb itself ran the multiplex PCR reads through MiXCR, one entry per CDR3 protein. The sample consists of around 700,000 distinct CDR3 sequences, 18% of them appearing once. The specimen sequenced was blood. The receptors originated from a woman between 50 and 59 years old with Graves' hyperthyroidism that later progressed to Graves' ophthalmopathy. Both conserved end residues are part of each CDR3. The D gene is left open where the match is weak. Only some rows state a clone size, as once, few, many or a class for expanded clones.

-,TRBV18,TRBJ2-7,-,CASSPAQVQYEQYF,TGTGCCAGCTCACCTGCACAGGTACAATACGAGCAGTACTTC
TRBD1,TRBV5-4,TRBJ1-6,-,CASSWTGLGNSPLHF,TGTGCCAGCAGCTGGACAGGGCTCGGAAATTCACCCCTCCACTTT
-,TRBV19,TRBJ1-3,-,CASSISALSGNTIYF,TGTGCCAGTAGTATATCGGCGCTCTCTGGAAACACCATATATTTT
TRBD2,TRBV12-3/TRBV12-4,TRBJ2-2,many,CASRPPGTSVTGELFF,TGTGCCAGCAGGCCACCCGGGACTAGCGTCACCGGGGAGCTGTTTTTT
-,TRBV5-1,TRBJ1-1,many,CASSSAGTHRTEAFF,TGCGCCAGCAGCTCGGCCGGGACCCATCGCACTGAAGCTTTCTTT
-,TRBV29-1,TRBJ1-1,few,CSVAKGGTEAFF,TGCAGCGTTGCTAAGGGGGGGACTGAAGCTTTCTTT
-,TRBV5-1,TRBJ2-3,-,CASSQGLTDTQYF,TGCGCCAGCAGCCAGGGACTCACAGATACGCAGTATTTT
TRBD2,TRBV9,TRBJ2-5,-,CASSSRLADETQYF,TGTGCCAGCAGCTCCCGACTAGCGGACGAGACCCAGTACTTC
-,TRBV7-6,TRBJ2-7,-,CASSSDGPTVRQYF,TGTGCCAGCAGCTCGGACGGTCCCACGGTGAGGCAGTACTTC
-,TRBV11-3,TRBJ2-2,many,CASSPLEGPNVGELFF,TGTGCCAGCAGCCCGTTAGAGGGGCCGAACGTCGGGGAGCTGTTTTTT
-,TRBV12-5,TRBJ1-4,-,CASGLGDVQGEKLFF,TGTGCTAGTGGTTTGGGGGACGTCCAAGGTGAAAAACTGTTTTTT
-,TRBV2,TRBJ1-6,many,CASSFRQTYNSPLHF,TGTGCCAGCAGTTTCAGACAAACCTATAATTCACCCCTCCACTTT
-,TRBV11-2,TRBJ1-2,few,CASSFTGTGIYGYTF,TGTGCCAGCAGCTTTACCGGGACGGGAATCTATGGCTACACCTTC
-,TRBV20-1,TRBJ2-3,many,CSAVISGKGDTQYF,TGCAGTGCCGTAATCTCGGGGAAAGGAGATACGCAGTATTTT
-,TRBV7-9,TRBJ1-1,-,CASSPEGTLGTEAFF,TGTGCCAGCAGCCCAGAGGGCACCTTAGGCACTGAAGCTTTCTTT
-,TRBV6-1,TRBJ1-6,-,CASSEGASYNSPLHF,TGTGCCAGCAGTGAAGGTGCCTCCTATAATTCACCCCTCCACTTT
TRBD1,TRBV2,TRBJ2-1,many,CASSEAGGTGGWNEQFF,TGTGCCAGCAGTGAAGCGGGAGGGACAGGGGGTTGGAATGAGCAGTTCTTC
TRBD2,TRBV29-1,TRBJ2-3,few,CSVVVAGVADTQYF,TGCAGCGTTGTGGTAGCGGGGGTTGCAGATACGCAGTATTTT
-,TRBV10-1,TRBJ1-1,-,CASSRGGRAFF,TGCGCCAGCAGTAGAGGGGGTCGAGCTTTCTTT
-,TRBV18,TRBJ2-2,many,CASSPSHTGELFF,TGTGCCAGCTCACCATCCCACACCGGGGAGCTGTTTTTT
-,TRBV30,TRBJ2-3,many,CAWSVWGREDTQYF,TGTGCCTGGAGTGTATGGGGCCGGGAGGATACGCAGTATTTT
-,TRBV2,TRBJ2-3,many,CASSESEGETDTQYF,TGTGCCAGCAGTGAAAGTGAAGGGGAAACAGATACGCAGTATTTT
-,TRBV12-3/TRBV12-4,TRBJ2-3,-,CASSARTNGGLDTQYF,TGTGCTAGCAGTGCCCGGACTAACGGGGGGCTAGATACGCAGTATTTT
-,TRBV10-3,TRBJ1-6,many,CAISEQVRYSPLHF,TGTGCCATCAGTGAACAGGTTCGGTATTCACCCCTCCACTTT
TRBD1,TRBV11-2,TRBJ2-1,many,CASSLFAGGNNEQFF,TGTGCCAGCAGCTTATTTGCAGGGGGTAACAATGAGCAGTTCTTC
TRBD2,TRBV11-1,TRBJ2-7,many,CASSAGLAGPEQYF,TGTGCCAGCAGCGCGGGACTAGCGGGTCCGGAGCAGTACTTC
-,TRBV2,TRBJ1-1,-,CASSPGRGGTEAFF,TGTGCCAGCAGTCCGGGACGGGGGGGCACTGAAGCTTTCTTT
-,TRBV12-3/TRBV12-4,TRBJ2-2,many,CASSSGYTGELFF,TGTGCCAGCAGCTCAGGGTACACCGGGGAGCTGTTTTTT
TRBD1,TRBV2,TRBJ1-5,many,CASSEKLWDRGLRNQPQHF,TGTGCCAGCAGTGAGAAATTATGGGACAGGGGGCTTCGCAATCAGCCCCAGCATTTT
TRBD2,TRBV4-1,TRBJ2-5,few,CASSPGTSGRQETQYF,TGCGCCAGCAGCCCCGGGACTAGCGGGAGGCAAGAGACCCAGTACTTC
-,TRBV11-2,TRBJ2-7,many,CASSSLLEGWFNEQYF,TGTGCCAGCAGCTCCCTTCTGGAGGGATGGTTCAACGAGCAGTACTTC
TRBD1,TRBV27,TRBJ1-3,-,CASSLSARGLFGNTIYF,TGTGCCAGCAGTTTATCGGCCAGGGGGCTATTTGGAAACACCATATATTTT
-,TRBV27,TRBJ1-2,many,CASSFSLYRSGYTF,TGTGCCAGCAGTTTCAGCCTCTACAGGAGTGGCTACACCTTC
-,TRBV5-1,TRBJ2-3,few,CASSLVGNTQYF,TGCGCCAGCAGCTTGGTAGGAAATACGCAGTATTTT
-,TRBV6-1,TRBJ1-2,few,CASCPEFYGYTF,TGTGCCAGCTGCCCCGAATTCTATGGCTACACCTTC
-,TRBV4-2,TRBJ1-2,few,CASSQEIRDVNYGYTF,TGTGCCAGCAGCCAAGAAATCCGGGACGTAAACTATGGCTACACCTTC
-,TRBV30,TRBJ1-1,many,CAATEMNTEAFF,TGTGCCGCGACAGAAATGAACACTGAAGCTTTCTTT
TRBD1,TRBV5-4,TRBJ2-3,few,CASSSTGFADTQYF,TGTGCCAGCAGCTCGACAGGGTTTGCAGATACGCAGTATTTT
-,TRBV12-3/TRBV12-4,TRBJ2-7,many,CASSFASAYYEQYF,TGTGCCAGCAGTTTTGCTAGCGCTTACTACGAGCAGTACTTC